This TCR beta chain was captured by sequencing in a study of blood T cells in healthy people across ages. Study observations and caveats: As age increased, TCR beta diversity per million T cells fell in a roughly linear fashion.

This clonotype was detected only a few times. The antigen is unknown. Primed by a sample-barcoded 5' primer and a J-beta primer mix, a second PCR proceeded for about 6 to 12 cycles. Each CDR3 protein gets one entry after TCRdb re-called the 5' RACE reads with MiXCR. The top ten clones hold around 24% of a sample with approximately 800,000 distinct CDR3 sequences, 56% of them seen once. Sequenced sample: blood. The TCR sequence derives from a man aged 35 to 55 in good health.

CDR3 region: CASSRNGGETYEQYF. CDR3 sequence (DNA): TGTGCCAGCAGCCGAAATGGGGGGGAAACCTACGAGCAGTACTTC. The rearrangement joins TRBV7-2 to TRBJ2-7, with 7 bases fitting TRBD2. Germline CDR1 reads SGHTA; CDR2 reads FQGNSA. The junction had 9 bases not matched to a gene; V was cut back by 5 bases and J by 2 bases. The CDR3 is made up of 15 amino acids.